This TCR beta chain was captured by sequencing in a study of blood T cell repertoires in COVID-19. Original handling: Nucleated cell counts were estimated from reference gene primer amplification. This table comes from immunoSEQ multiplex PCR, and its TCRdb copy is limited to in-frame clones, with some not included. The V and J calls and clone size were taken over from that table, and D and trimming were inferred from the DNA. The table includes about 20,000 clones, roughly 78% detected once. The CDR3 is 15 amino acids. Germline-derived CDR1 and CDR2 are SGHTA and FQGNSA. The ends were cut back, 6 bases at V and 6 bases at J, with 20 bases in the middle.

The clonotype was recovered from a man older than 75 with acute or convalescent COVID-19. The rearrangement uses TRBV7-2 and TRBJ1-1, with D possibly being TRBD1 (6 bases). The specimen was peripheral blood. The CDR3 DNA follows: TGTGCCAGCAGTCGGCCCCCGGGACATCCGGCTGAAGCTTTCTTT. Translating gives CASSRPPGHPAEAFF.